Following are 8 T cell receptor beta chains from one sample sequenced in a study of shared clonotypes between healthy human individuals. The table came from immunoSEQ multiplex PCR; TCRdb's copy has only in-frame clones and leaves some out. Of 730,000 or so clones in the sample, 72% were seen once. The sequenced sample consisted of memory CD4+ T cells sorted from blood. Documented subset: CD45RA-negative fraction. These receptors all stem from a woman in her twenties or thirties in good health.

Regarding this clone: At the DNA level, this CDR3 is encoded by other sequences in the same sample as well. This chain links TRBV7-9 with TRBJ2-7; 13 bases line up with TRBD2. The CDR3 has 15 amino acids. V lost 4 bases, J lost 4 bases, and 4 bases stayed unmatched. Germline lookup yields CDR1 SEHNR and CDR2 FQNEAQ (reference sequence). In DNA, the CDR3 is TGTGCCAGCAGCTCGGGACTAGCGGGACGGTACGAGCAGTACTTC. It yields the protein CASSSGLAGRYEQYF. The complete variable domain, with remaining parts taken from reference TRBV7-9 and TRBJ2-7, reads DTGVSQNPRHKITKRGQNVTFRCDPISEHNRLYWYRQTLGQGPEFLTYFQNEAQLEKSRLLSDRFSAERPKGSFSTLEIQRTEQGDSAMYLCASSSGLAGRYEQYFGPGTRLTVT.

V usage is TRBV29-1 and J usage is TRBJ1-2; no clear D. The CDR3 is 13 amino acids. Germline lookup yields CDR1 SQVTM and CDR2 ANQGSEA. The V gene lost 2 bases and the J gene lost 7 bases, with 14 bases spanning the gap. In DNA form, the CDR3 reads TGCAGCGTTGAACACTATATCTATGGTGGCTACACCTTC. This codes for CSVEHYIYGGYTF.

This clone was observed a handful of times. This specimen includes other DNA sequences encoding the same CDR3. The chain recombines TRBV5-1 with TRBJ1-1; D uncertain. Trimming cost V 0 bases and J 0 bases, with 3 bases left between them. CDR1 SGHRS and CDR2 YFSETQ come from the germline V gene. The CDR3 consists of 13 residues. CDR3 region: CASSLGMNTEAFF. The CDR3 region has the DNA TGCGCCAGCAGCTTGGGGATGAACACTGAAGCTTTCTTT.

A word on this clone: This specimen includes other DNA sequences encoding the same CDR3. CDR3 loop: CASSFQGGKETQYF. DNA of the CDR3: TGCGCCAGCAGCTTCCAAGGTGGGAAAGAGACCCAGTACTTC. The chain uses TRBV5-1 and TRBJ2-5; D remains ambiguous. CDR1 SGHRS and CDR2 YFSETQ come from the germline V gene. CDR3 length: 14 amino acids. Deletions cut 2 bases from V and 3 bases from J, with 11 bases between. Supplemented by reference TRBV5-1 and TRBJ2-5, the full variable domain reads KAGVTQTPRYLIKTRGQQVTLSCSPISGHRSVSWYQQTPGQGLQFLFEYFSETQRNKGNFPGRFSGRQFSNSRSEMNVSTLELGDSALYLCASSFQGGKETQYFGPGTRLLVL.

The chain joins TRBV27 to TRBJ1-5; 9 bases are a match to TRBD1. J gave up 6 bases and V 4 bases, and 4 bases lay outside the gene matches. The CDR3 totals 14 residues. Germline lookup yields CDR1 MNHEY and CDR2 SMNVEV (reference sequence). The CDR3 sequence: CASSSDRGGQPQHF. CDR3 nucleotides: TGTGCCAGCAGTTCAGACAGGGGGGGTCAGCCCCAGCATTTT.

This sequence joins TRBV27 and TRBJ1-2; TRBD1 aligns across 9 bases. CDR1 and CDR2 (germline): MNHEY, SMNVEV (reference sequence). The CDR3 totals 13 residues. V lost 6 bases and J lost 8; bases outside the gene matches: 7. This CDR3 is CASSTGGPRGYTF. The CDR3 DNA follows: TGTGCCAGCAGCACAGGGGGCCCTAGGGGCTACACCTTC.

The chain combines TRBV7-9 with TRBJ1-1; a possible D gene is TRBD1 (6 bases). Germline CDR1 and CDR2: SEHNR and FQNEAQ (reference sequence). CDR3 size: 17 residues. Trimming cost V 4 bases and J 0 bases, with 18 bases left between them. The CDR3 is CASSSPRGGIMNTEAFF. The CDR3 DNA reads TGTGCCAGCAGCTCCCCAAGGGGGGGGATCATGAACACTGAAGCTTTCTTT.

This chain uses TRBV15 with TRBJ2-3; the D gene is possibly TRBD2 (5 bases). The CDR3 runs to 16 residues. Trimming left V 4 bases short and J 1 base short, with 15 bases between. The germline V gene has CDR1 LNHNV and CDR2 YYDKDF (reference sequence). The DNA of the CDR3 is TGTGCCACCAGCAATGGACTTTCCGAGGGCACAGATACGCAGTATTTT. Protein product: CATSNGLSEGTDTQYF.